These T cell receptor beta chains were read from a single sample in a study of CD8 T cells in ankylosing spondylitis. TCRdb re-analysed the 5' RACE reads in MiXCR, keeping a single row per CDR3 protein. The repertoire holds tens of thousands of distinct CDR3 sequences, with 2.5% to 3.5% as singletons. Sequencing was done on a sample of blood, either unsorted or a sorted T cell fraction (not recorded which). The receptors here all came from a male donor with ankylosing spondylitis or in good health (not recorded which). Each CDR3 is given with its conserved first and last residue. The order of the fields is D gene, clone size, V gene, J gene, CDR3 DNA, CDR3 protein. D genes are given only for firm matches. Size is omitted from some rows. Given values are once, few, many or a class for expanded clones.

.	many	TRBV9	TRBJ2-3	TGTGCCAGCAGCGCGAGGGCCGGGTCCATCGGAGATACGCAGTATTTT	CASSARAGSIGDTQYF
.	many	TRBV9	TRBJ1-1	TGTGCCAGCAGCGTAGGGACGGGTAGCACTGAAGCTTTCTTT	CASSVGTGSTEAFF
TRBD1	many	TRBV9	TRBJ2-3	TGTGCCAGCAGCCCACGGGACAGGTCCCCAAGCACAGATACGCAGTATTTT	CASSPRDRSPSTDTQYF
.	many	TRBV9	TRBJ1-1	TGTGCCAGCAGCGTTGGGGGGCAGGTCACTGAAGCTTTCTTT	CASSVGGQVTEAFF
TRBD2	many	TRBV9	TRBJ2-3	TGTGCCAGCAGCGTAGGGAGGATAGCGGGAGGCACAGATACGCAGTATTTT	CASSVGRIAGGTDTQYF
.	many	TRBV9	TRBJ2-3	TGTGCCAGCAGCGTAACTCAGGGGAGCACAGATACGCAGTATTTT	CASSVTQGSTDTQYF
.	many	TRBV9	TRBJ1-4	TGTGCCAGCAGCGCACGGATGAATGAAAAACTGTTTTTT	CASSARMNEKLFF
.	few	TRBV9	TRBJ2-5	TGTGCCAGCAGCACCAGTAGTTTAGAGACCCAGTACTTC	CASSTSSLETQYF
.	many	TRBV9	TRBJ2-2	TGTGCCAGCAGCGTAGGGGAGAAGAACACCGGGGAGCTGTTTTTT	CASSVGEKNTGELFF
.	many	TRBV9	TRBJ1-1	TGTGCCAGCAGCGTAGGCCCGGGAACTGAAGCTTTCTTT	CASSVGPGTEAFF
TRBD2	many	TRBV9	TRBJ2-2	TGTGCCAGCAGCGTAGTGGCTAGCGGGAGGGCGGACACCGGGGAGCTGTTTTTT	CASSVVASGRADTGELFF
TRBD1	many	TRBV9	TRBJ2-3	TGTGCCAGCAGCGCACCCTCACCGGGACCAGGGGGAGATACGCAGTATTTT	CASSAPSPGPGGDTQYF
.	many	TRBV9	TRBJ2-2	TGTGCCAGCAGCGGCAGCGCCTCGAACACCGGGGAGCTGTTTTTT	CASSGSASNTGELFF
.	many	TRBV9	TRBJ2-2	TGTGCCAGCAGCGTACTGGACAGCTACACCGGGGAGCTGTTTTTT	CASSVLDSYTGELFF
.	many	TRBV9	TRBJ2-1	TGTGCCAGCAGCCTCCACCTGGACAATGAGCAGTTCTTC	CASSLHLDNEQFF
TRBD2	many	TRBV9	TRBJ2-2	TGTGCCAGCAGCGTGCTAGCGGGGGGGCCTGATGGCACCGGGGAGCTGTTTTTT	CASSVLAGGPDGTGELFF
.	many	TRBV9	TRBJ1-4	TGTGCCAGCAGCGTCGGGGTAACTAATGAAAAACTGTTTTTT	CASSVGVTNEKLFF
TRBD1	many	TRBV9	TRBJ1-5	TGTGCCAGCAGCGCCTTGGGACAGGATAATCAGCCCCAGCATTTT	CASSALGQDNQPQHF
.	many	TRBV9	TRBJ2-1	TGTGCCAGCAGCCCCTTCCGGGGGTACGGCGGGATAGGCAATGAGCAGTTCTTC	CASSPFRGYGGIGNEQFF
TRBD2	many	TRBV9	TRBJ2-3	TGTGCCAGCAGCGTAAATCCTAGCGGGACCACAGATACGCAGTATTTT	CASSVNPSGTTDTQYF
TRBD2	many	TRBV9	TRBJ2-1	TGTGCCAGCAGCATAACCGGGACTAGGGGTGAGCAGTTCTTC	CASSITGTRGEQFF
.	many	TRBV9	TRBJ2-1	TGTGCCAGCAGCGTAGCACCCGGGACAACTGAGCAGTTCTTC	CASSVAPGTTEQFF
TRBD2	many	TRBV9	TRBJ2-3	TGTGCCAGCAGTTTTAGCGGGGGCAGCACAGATACGCAGTATTTT	CASSFSGGSTDTQYF
.	many	TRBV9	TRBJ2-1	TGTGCCAGCAGCGTGAGAGAGGGACCGTACAATGAGCAGTTCTTC	CASSVREGPYNEQFF
TRBD2	many	TRBV9	TRBJ2-1	TGTGCCAGCAGCGTTCAGTTGGTAGTAGCGGGGGCCTACAATGAGCAGTTCTTC	CASSVQLVVAGAYNEQFF
.	many	TRBV9	TRBJ1-1	TGTGCCAGCAGCCCTAGGGACACTGAAGCTTTCTTT	CASSPRDTEAFF
TRBD1	medium-sized	TRBV12-5	TRBJ1-1	TGTGCTAGTGAGGGCAGGGGGCAGAACACTGAAGCTTTCTTT	CASEGRGQNTEAFF
.	many	TRBV9	TRBJ2-5	TGTGCCAGCAGCGTAGATGGCCGGGAGACCCAGTACTTC	CASSVDGRETQYF
.	many	TRBV9	TRBJ1-1	TGTGCCAGCAGCCCCACCTTGAACACTGAAGCTTTCTTT	CASSPTLNTEAFF
.	many	TRBV9	TRBJ1-2	TGTGCCAGCAGCGTCGCTGGACAGAACTATGGCTACACCTTC	CASSVAGQNYGYTF
TRBD1	many	TRBV9	TRBJ1-2	TGTGCCAGCAGCCGGGACAGCTCTAACTATGGCTACACCTTC	CASSRDSSNYGYTF
.	many	TRBV9	TRBJ1-2	TGTGCCAGCAGCGTAGAGGGCAGCAAGTACTATGGCTACACCTTC	CASSVEGSKYYGYTF
.	few	TRBV9	TRBJ2-3	TGTGCCAGCAGCGTCCAGATGGGCACAGATACGCAGTATTTT	CASSVQMGTDTQYF
.	many	TRBV9	TRBJ1-1	TGTGCCAGCAGCACAGGCGAAAGGAACACTGAAGCTTTCTTT	CASSTGERNTEAFF
.	many	TRBV9	TRBJ2-1	TGTGCCAGCAGCGTAGGTCCGGGAGACAACGATGAGCAGTTCTTC	CASSVGPGDNDEQFF
.	many	TRBV9	TRBJ1-6	TGTGCCAGCAGCCCTCAGGGGCGGGATTCACCCCTCCACTTT	CASSPQGRDSPLHF
.	many	TRBV9	TRBJ2-3	TGTGCCAGCAGCGTAGCTACAGGGAGGGCTAGCACAGATACGCAGTATTTT	CASSVATGRASTDTQYF
.	many	TRBV9	TRBJ2-3	TGTGCCAGCAGCCCGAAGTGGGCGGGGATTAACACAGATACGCAGTATTTT	CASSPKWAGINTDTQYF
TRBD1	many	TRBV7-6	TRBJ1-1	TGTGCCAGCAGCTTACCGGACAGGGACACTGAAGCTTTCTTT	CASSLPDRDTEAFF
.	.	TRBV9	TRBJ2-3	TGTGCCAGCAGCGCATTTAGATCTTCCCTCACAGATACGCAGTATTTT	CASSAFRSSLTDTQYF
TRBD1	many	TRBV9	TRBJ2-2	TGTGCCAGCAGCGTAGCGACAGGGTTGGCCGGGGAGCTGTTTTTT	CASSVATGLAGELFF
TRBD2	many	TRBV9	TRBJ2-3	TGTGCCAGCAGCCCCCAAGGACTAGCGGGGATTAGCACAGATACGCAGTATTTT	CASSPQGLAGISTDTQYF
.	many	TRBV9	TRBJ2-3	TGTGCCAGCAGCGTAGGAAATCCGTTAATAGGAGGGGCAGATACGCAGTATTTT	CASSVGNPLIGGADTQYF
.	many	TRBV9	TRBJ2-2	TGTGCCAGCAGCGTATCCAGGATGGACACCGGGGAGCTGTTTTTT	CASSVSRMDTGELFF
.	many	TRBV9	TRBJ2-5	TGTGCCAGCTCAAAAGCGGCTAGCTCAGAGACCCAGTACTTC	CASSKAASSETQYF
.	many	TRBV9	TRBJ1-2	TGTGCCAGCAGCGTAGAGGCAGGGGCTAACTATGGCTACACCTTC	CASSVEAGANYGYTF
.	many	TRBV9	TRBJ2-1	TGTGCCAGCAGCGTAGTAGGCGGGGCGAGCTCCTACAATGAGCAGTTCTTC	CASSVVGGASSYNEQFF
.	many	TRBV9	TRBJ2-3	TGTGCCAGCAGCGCCGAGGGGGTACCCATCACAGATACGCAGTATTTT	CASSAEGVPITDTQYF